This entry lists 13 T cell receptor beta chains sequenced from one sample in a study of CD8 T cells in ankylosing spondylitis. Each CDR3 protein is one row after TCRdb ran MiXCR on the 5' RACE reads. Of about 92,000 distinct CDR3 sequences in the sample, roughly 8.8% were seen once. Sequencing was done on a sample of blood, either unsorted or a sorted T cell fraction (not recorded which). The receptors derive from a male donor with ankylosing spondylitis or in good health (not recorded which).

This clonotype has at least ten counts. CDR3 protein: CASSKGQGFKTQYF. DNA for the CDR3: TGTGCCAGCAGCAAGGGACAGGGGTTTAAGACCCAGTACTTC. The rearrangement links TRBV21-1 to TRBJ2-5; the table's D call of TRBD1 was not tested on the DNA. TRBV21-1 is given as a pseudogene. The CDR3 consists of 14 residues.

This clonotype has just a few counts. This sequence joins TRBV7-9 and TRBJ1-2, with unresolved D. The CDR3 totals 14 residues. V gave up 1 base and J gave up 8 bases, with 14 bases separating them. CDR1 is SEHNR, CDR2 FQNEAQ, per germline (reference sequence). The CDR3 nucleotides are TGTGCCAGCAGCTTAGACGCAGGCTCTCGGGGCTACACCTTC. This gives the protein CASSLDAGSRGYTF.

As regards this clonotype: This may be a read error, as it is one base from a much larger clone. The CDR3 loop reads CASSPRDSKQEAQYF. The CDR3 nucleotides are TGCGCCAGCAGCCCGCGGGACAGTAAACAAGAGGCCCAGTACTTC. The chain uses TRBV5-1 and TRBJ2-5; the D gene is possibly TRBD1 (7 bases). The germline gives CDR1 SGHRS, CDR2 YFSETQ. The length of the CDR3 is 15 residues.

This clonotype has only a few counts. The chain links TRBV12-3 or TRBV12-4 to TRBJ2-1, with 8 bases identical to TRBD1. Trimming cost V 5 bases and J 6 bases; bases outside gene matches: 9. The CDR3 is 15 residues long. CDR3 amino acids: CASSPRTGTSNEQFF. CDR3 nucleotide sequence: TGTGCCAGCAGTCCCCGGACAGGGACTTCCAATGAGCAGTTCTTC.

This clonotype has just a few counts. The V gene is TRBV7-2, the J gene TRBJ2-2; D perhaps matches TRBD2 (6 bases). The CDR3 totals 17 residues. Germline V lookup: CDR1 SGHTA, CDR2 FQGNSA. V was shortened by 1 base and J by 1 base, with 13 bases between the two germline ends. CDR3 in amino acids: CASSLVRLARNTGELFF. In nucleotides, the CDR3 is TGTGCCAGCAGCTTAGTAAGGCTAGCGAGGAACACCGGGGAGCTGTTTTTT.

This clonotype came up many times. The CDR3, as DNA: TGTGCCAGCAGCCGACAAATTAACTATGGCTACACCTTC. It codes for CASSRQINYGYTF. The chain is built from TRBV3-1 and TRBJ1-2; D remains unclear. This CDR3 contains 13 residues. V was shortened by 4 bases and J by 1 base, with 7 bases between the two germline ends. Germline-derived CDR1 and CDR2 are LGHDT and YNNKEL (reference sequence). The variable domain in full, completed from reference TRBV3-1 and TRBJ1-2, reads DTAVSQTPKYLVTQMGNDKSIKCEQNLGHDTMYWYKQDSKKFLKIMFSYNNKELIINETVPNRFSPKSPDKAHLNLHINSLELGDSAVYFCASSRQINYGYTFGSGTRLTVV.

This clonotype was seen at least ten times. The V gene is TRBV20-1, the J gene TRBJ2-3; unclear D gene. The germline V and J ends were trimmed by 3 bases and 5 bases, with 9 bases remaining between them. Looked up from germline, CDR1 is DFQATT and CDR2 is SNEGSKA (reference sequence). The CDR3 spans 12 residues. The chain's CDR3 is CSASVDGDTQYF. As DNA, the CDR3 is TGCAGTGCTAGTGTTGATGGAGATACGCAGTATTTT.

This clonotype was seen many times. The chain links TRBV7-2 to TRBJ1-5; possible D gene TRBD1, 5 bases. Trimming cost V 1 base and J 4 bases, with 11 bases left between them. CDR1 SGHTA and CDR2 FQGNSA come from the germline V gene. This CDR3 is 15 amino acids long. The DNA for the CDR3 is TGTGCCAGCAGCTTAGGTCCGACAGCGAATCAGCCCCAGCATTTT. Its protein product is CASSLGPTANQPQHF.

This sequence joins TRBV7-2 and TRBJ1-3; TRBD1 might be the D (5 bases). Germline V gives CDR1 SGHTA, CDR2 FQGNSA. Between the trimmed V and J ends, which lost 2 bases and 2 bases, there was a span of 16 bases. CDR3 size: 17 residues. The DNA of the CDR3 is TGTGCCAGCAGCTTAATGCCTCAGGGTGCCGCTGGAAACACCATATATTTT. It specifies CASSLMPQGAAGNTIYF.

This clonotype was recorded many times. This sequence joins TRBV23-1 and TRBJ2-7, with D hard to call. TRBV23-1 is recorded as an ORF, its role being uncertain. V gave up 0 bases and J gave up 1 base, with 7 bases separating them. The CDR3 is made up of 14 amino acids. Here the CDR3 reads CASSQSIQSYEQYF. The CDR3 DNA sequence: TGCGCCAGCAGTCAATCGATACAATCCTACGAGCAGTACTTC.

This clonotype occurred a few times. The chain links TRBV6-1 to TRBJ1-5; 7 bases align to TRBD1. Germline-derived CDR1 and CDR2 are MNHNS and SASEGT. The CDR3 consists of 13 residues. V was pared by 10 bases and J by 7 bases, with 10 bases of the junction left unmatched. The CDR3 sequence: CATRQGVSQPQHF. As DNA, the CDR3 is TGTGCCACTCGACAGGGAGTATCACAGCCCCAGCATTTT.

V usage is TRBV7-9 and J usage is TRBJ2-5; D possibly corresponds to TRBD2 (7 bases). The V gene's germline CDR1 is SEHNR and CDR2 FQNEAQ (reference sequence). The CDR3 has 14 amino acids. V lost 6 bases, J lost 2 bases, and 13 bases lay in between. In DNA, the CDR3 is TGTGCCAGCAGTGGCGGGGGACAACAAGAGACCCAGTACTTC. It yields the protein CASSGGGQQETQYF.

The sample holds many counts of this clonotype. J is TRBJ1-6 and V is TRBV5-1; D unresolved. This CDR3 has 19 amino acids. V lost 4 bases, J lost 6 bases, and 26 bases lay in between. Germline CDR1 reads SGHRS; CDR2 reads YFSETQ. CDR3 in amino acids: CASSHLPVRSEGLNSPLHF. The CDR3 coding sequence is TGCGCCAGCAGCCACCTCCCGGTGAGGTCGGAAGGACTTAATTCACCCCTCCACTTT. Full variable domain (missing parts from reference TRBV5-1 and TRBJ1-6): KAGVTQTPRYLIKTRGQQVTLSCSPISGHRSVSWYQQTPGQGLQFLFEYFSETQRNKGNFPGRFSGRQFSNSRSEMNVSTLELGDSALYLCASSHLPVRSEGLNSPLHFGNGTRLTVT.